These 18 T cell receptor beta chains share one sample of origin, sequenced in a study of post-analysis software for immune sequencing data (dated by TCRdb to the mid-2010s). These receptors have no identified antigens. The library was built by means of PCR. Sequenced on an Illumina HiSeq 2500. Unique molecular identifiers were incorporated into TCR beta cDNA libraries to reduce PCR and sequencing biases. TCRdb handled the public reads itself, with Q25 trimming in fastp and clone calling in MiXCR, and kept productive beta chains. Records with the same CDR3 protein are collapsed into one entry carrying the most frequent genes and DNA. In this sample the table shows about 770,000 distinct CDR3 sequences, about 43% of which occur a single time. The ten largest account for 4.9% of the sample. Overall study results and their limits: Significantly higher frequencies in patients than in controls were found for about five TRBV segments, including TRBV5-6, TRBV5-1 and TRBV20-1.

Sequenced sample: blood. The receptors here all came from a girl aged 10 to 17 with multiple sclerosis.

The table lists this clonotype with a few counts. The chain carries TRBV24-1 and TRBJ2-4; 9 positions agree with TRBD2. The J call could be wrong; TRBJ2-5 is a better fit for the DNA end. CDR1 is KGHDR, CDR2 SFDVKD, per germline. The CDR3 is made up of 19 amino acids. This CDR3 reads CATSDLQGTSKEVRETQYF. The CDR3 nucleotides are TGTGCCACCAGTGATTTGCAGGGGACTAGCAAGGAGGTACGGGAGACCCAGTACTTC.

The table lists this clonotype with many counts. The V gene is TRBV29-1, the J gene TRBJ1-2; a possible D gene is TRBD1 (5 bases). Trimming took 0 bases from V and 4 from J, leaving 12 bases between them. The CDR3 extends over 14 amino acids. Germline V gene sequence: CDR1 SQVTM, CDR2 ANQGSEA. Here the CDR3 DNA reads TGCAGCGTTGAAGATCCGACAGCCTTCTATGGCTACACCTTC. Its protein is CSVEDPTAFYGYTF.

The V call is TRBV29-1, the J call TRBJ2-1; 7 bases line up with TRBD2. The CDR3 spans 15 residues. The germline gives CDR1 SQVTM, CDR2 ANQGSEA. After removal of 0 bases from V and 9 bases from J, the junction contained 11 bases not matched to a gene. CDR3 sequence (DNA): TGCAGCGTTGAAGACCCGGCGGGAGCGATCGGTGAGCAGTTCTTC. Translated, it gives CSVEDPAGAIGEQFF.

The rearrangement uses TRBV12-3 or TRBV12-4 and TRBJ2-1; 7 bases fit TRBD2. Germline trimming cut 5 bases from V and 4 bases from J; bases unmatched to any gene: 8. The CDR3 is 15 residues long. The DNA of the CDR3 is TGTGCCAGCAGTCTTAGCGGGTCGCCTTACAATGAGCAGTTCTTC. Translation: CASSLSGSPYNEQFF.

The chain carries TRBV12-3 or TRBV12-4 and TRBJ1-2; the D gene is possibly TRBD1 (5 bases). This CDR3 has 13 residues. V was shortened by 6 bases and J by 7 bases, with 15 bases between the two germline ends. The CDR3 spells CASSWVGGGGYTF. In DNA, the CDR3 is TGTGCCAGCAGCTGGGTCGGGGGGGGTGGCTACACCTTC.

The chain employs TRBV20-1 and TRBJ2-7, with 8 bases fitting TRBD2. In germline, CDR1 is DFQATT, CDR2 SNEGSKA (reference sequence). V lost 5 bases to trimming and J lost 1 base; unmatched junction nucleotides: 4. The CDR3 covers 13 residues. The CDR3 loop reads CSAHGGRSYEQYF. CDR3 coding DNA: TGCAGTGCTCATGGCGGGAGGTCCTACGAGCAGTACTTC.

This clonotype has only a few counts. The chain links TRBV4-1 to TRBJ2-5, with TRBD2 matching 9 bases. The CDR3 length is 17 residues. Germline V gives CDR1 MGHRA, CDR2 YSYEKL. Germline trimming cut 3 bases from V and 5 bases from J; bases unmatched to any gene: 13. The CDR3 here is CASSHPSLAGDWETQYF. The CDR3 DNA sequence: TGCGCCAGCAGCCACCCATCCTTAGCGGGAGATTGGGAGACCCAGTACTTC.

This clonotype was seen a handful of times. The chain joins TRBV15 to TRBJ2-7, with D uncertain. Germline CDR1 and CDR2: LNHNV and YYDKDF (reference sequence). With 1 base removed from V and 3 bases from J, the gap between germline ends came to 13 bases. The CDR3 length is 15 residues. CDR3 in DNA: TGTGCCACCAGCAGAGCCGTCCAGGAAGGCTACGAGCAGTACTTC. Its translation is CATSRAVQEGYEQYF.

The CDR3 loop reads CGARQWDYEQYF. Here the CDR3 DNA reads TGCGGGGCCCGGCAGTGGGACTACGAGCAGTACTTC. This rearrangement joins TRBV20-1 to TRBJ2-7, with D possibly TRBD1 on 5 matching bases. The CDR3 is made up of 12 amino acids. Germline CDR1 and CDR2: DFQATT and SNEGSKA (reference sequence).

The rearrangement uses TRBV12-3 or TRBV12-4 and TRBJ2-6, with D hard to call. CDR3 size: 16 residues. V lost 5 bases and J lost 0, with 11 bases in between. The DNA of the CDR3 is TGTGCCAGCAGTCCCCGACACAACTCTGGGGCCAACGTCCTGACTTTC. Amino acids: CASSPRHNSGANVLTF.

The chain joins TRBV29-1 to TRBJ2-3, with D possibly matching TRBD2 (6 bases). The ends were cut back, 2 bases at V and 4 bases at J, with 13 bases in the middle. The V gene's germline CDR1 is SQVTM and CDR2 ANQGSEA. The CDR3 is made up of 14 amino acids. The CDR3, as DNA: TGCAGCGTTGAACTAGCGCCCAGCTCAGATACGCAGTATTTT. Residues: CSVELAPSSDTQYF.

This chain connects TRBV15 to TRBJ2-5, with D perhaps TRBD2 (5 bases). Germline CDR1 is LNHNV and CDR2 is YYDKDF (reference sequence). The V and J ends lost 0 bases and 1 base respectively, with 9 bases between them. The CDR3 length is 15 residues. CDR3: CATSRDLGVQETQYF. In nucleotides, the CDR3 is TGTGCCACCAGCAGAGATCTCGGGGTCCAAGAGACCCAGTACTTC.

The rearrangement joins TRBV29-1 to TRBJ2-5; unclear D gene. The CDR3 sequence is 12 residues long. Germline assignment: CDR1 SQVTM and CDR2 ANQGSEA. V lost 4 bases, J lost 4 bases, and 10 bases lay in between. This chain's CDR3 is CSVGPERETQYF. CDR3 DNA sequence: TGCAGCGTTGGGCCCGAGAGAGAGACCCAGTACTTC.

The V call is TRBV3-1, the J call TRBJ1-1, with a tentative D call TRBD1 (5 bases). CDR1 LGHDT and CDR2 YNNKEL come from the germline V gene (reference sequence). The germline V and J ends were trimmed by 6 bases and 1 base, with 18 bases remaining between them. The CDR3 runs 16 residues. The CDR3 reads CASSPQGRGPNTEAFF. CDR3 nucleotides: TGTGCCAGCAGTCCTCAAGGGCGGGGCCCGAACACTGAAGCTTTCTTT.

This chain uses TRBV20-1 with TRBJ2-1; 11 positions agree with TRBD2. V lost 4 bases to trimming and J lost 6 bases; unmatched junction nucleotides: 11. The CDR3 spans 16 residues. Germline assignment: CDR1 DFQATT and CDR2 SNEGSKA (reference sequence). CDR3 residues: CSATLAGGWEGNEQFF. Written as DNA, the CDR3 is TGCAGTGCTACTCTAGCGGGGGGATGGGAGGGCAATGAGCAGTTCTTC.

The sample holds a few counts of this clonotype. The gene calls are TRBV7-9 and TRBJ2-7; TRBD1 matches 7 bases. Germline V gives CDR1 SEHNR, CDR2 FQNEAQ (reference sequence). The CDR3 contains 13 residues. The ends lost 4 bases at V and 3 bases at J; junction bases unmatched: 3. The CDR3 DNA reads TGTGCCAGCAGCTCCCGGGACAGCTACGAGCAGTACTTC. Translation: CASSSRDSYEQYF. The variable domain in full, completed from reference TRBV7-9 and TRBJ2-7, reads DTGVSQNPRHKITKRGQNVTFRCDPISEHNRLYWYRQTLGQGPEFLTYFQNEAQLEKSRLLSDRFSAERPKGSFSTLEIQRTEQGDSAMYLCASSSRDSYEQYFGPGTRLTVT.

V and J are TRBV7-9 and TRBJ1-1, with no clear D. This CDR3 comprises 12 residues. Germline V gene lookup returns CDR1 SEHNR and CDR2 FQNEAQ (reference sequence). Deletions cut 4 bases from V and 3 bases from J, with 6 bases between. The CDR3 here is CASSSQDTEAFF. CDR3 nucleotides: TGTGCCAGCAGCTCCCAGGACACTGAAGCTTTCTTT.

The V and J genes are TRBV5-6 and TRBJ2-7; possible D gene TRBD1, 6 bases. The germline CDR1 and CDR2 sequences are SGHDT and YYEEEE. V gave up 4 bases and J gave up 2 bases, with 13 bases separating them. The CDR3 runs 14 residues. CDR3 sequence: CASSAGTQTYEQYF. The DNA for the CDR3 is TGTGCCAGCAGCGCCGGGACACAGACCTACGAGCAGTACTTC.